This TCR beta chain comes out of a study of vaccination effects on CD4 cells after COVID-19 (dated 2022 in TCRdb). The study in broad terms: Post-vaccine samples across the study were collected a median of 72 days after the second dose, with a range of 14 to 241. In the study, cultures from other donors were sequenced using the Oncomine TCR Beta short-read assay on an Illumina iSeq 100. Altogether, around ten COVID-19 convalescent patients and a few SARS-CoV-2-naive healthy vaccine recipients made up the full study. SARS-CoV-2 spike-specific CD4+ TCR repertoires from before and after mRNA vaccination were compared in COVID-19 convalescent patients and in infection-naive vaccine recipients.

Results the study describes overall, beyond this receptor: The study was limited by a small number of convalescent patients and lacked early post-infection timepoints. In healthy vaccine recipients, vaccine-induced clones were almost all SARS-CoV-2 mono-reactive, with only 1 of 255 being cross-reactive with common cold coronaviruses. Marked clonal contraction was observed in both infection-induced and vaccine-induced clones at late post-vaccination timepoints, consistent with waning T cell responses.

To identify antigen-specific CD4+ T cell clonotypes by their expansion, the ViraFEST assay first stimulated PBMC with viral peptide pools and then applied TCR sequencing. After 10 days of culture, CD4+ T cells were isolated with the EasySep CD4+ T cell isolation kit. Each participant got two doses of an mRNA SARS-CoV-2 vaccine, either BNT162b2 or mRNA-1273. Healthy vaccine recipients had no prior SARS-CoV-2 infection, confirmed by negative nucleocapsid antibodies before and after vaccination. Each well held roughly 2 million PBMC cultured in IMDM containing around 5% human AB serum, approximately 10 IU/ml IL-2 and gentamicin, along with about 9.3 ug/ml peptides. Half of the culture medium was replaced with fresh IL-2-containing medium on days 3 and 7. Each peptide stimulation condition was cultured in triplicate wells unless otherwise noted. Using Ficoll-Paque Plus gradient centrifugation, PBMC were separated from whole blood and then either used fresh or cryopreserved at -140C. The spike proteins of SARS-CoV-2 and of the common cold coronaviruses HCoV-NL63, HCoV-OC43 and HCoV-229E were spanned by overlapping peptide pools. Genomic DNA was extracted from cultured CD4+ T cells with the QIAamp micro DNA kit.

Libraries were constructed by the immunoSEQ multiplex PCR assay. TCR beta CDR3 sequencing was performed on DNA from the cultured, isolated CD4+ T cells. Concerning the study's data processing: Non-productive TCR sequences were removed, reads were trimmed to the CDR3 region, and CDR3s of at least 7 amino acids were retained. Antigen-specific clonotypes were identified using the MANAFEST web app by comparison of expansion in peptide wells against reference cultures. To be called positive, a clone needed expansion at FDR<0.05 compared with the reference and with all other wells, an odds ratio greater than 5, and a frequency greater than 0.1% in two replicate wells. Clonotypes significantly expanded in SARS-CoV-2 spike wells and in at least one common cold coronavirus spike condition were defined as cross-reactive. Levenshtein distance calculated with the stringdist R package was used to assess CDR3 similarity, and unrooted trees were constructed with ape in R 3.6.1. TCRdb holds this immuneACCESS table with in-frame rearrangements only. Some clones are missing; in checked studies, unresolved V genes explain under half, and the rest has no known cause. D and trimming come from the DNA, and the V and J calls and clone size come from that table. The sample table contains 25,000 to 30,000 clones; only one count was recorded for around 67% of them. The ten most abundant clones make up around 15% of the sample.

The germline V gene gives CDR1 as SGHTA and CDR2 as FQGNSA. V loses 5 bases, J loses 0 bases, and the germline ends lie 14 bases apart. The CDR3 starts with the cysteine, ends with the phenylalanine, and has 16 residues. Only the CDR3 part of the read is kept: 48 bases, read in frame from the first base. This clone was counted a single time. This receptor's antigen is unknown. Per-base qualities were not stored, and no clone one base away is much larger. The rearranged chain carries TRBV7-2 and TRBJ2-1; the D gene cannot be named for sure. The source is a human donor who received a COVID-19 vaccine. The sample was CD4+ T cells from PBMCs cultured with HCoV-229E spike peptides, taken after COVID-19 vaccination. This specimen's cell subset or site label, interpreted: HCoV-229E spike overlapping peptide pool stimulation. CDR3 region: CASSATGSVSYNEQFF. At the DNA level, the sequence is TGTGCCAGCAGCGCAACCGGGTCCGTCTCCTACAATGAGCAGTTCTTC.